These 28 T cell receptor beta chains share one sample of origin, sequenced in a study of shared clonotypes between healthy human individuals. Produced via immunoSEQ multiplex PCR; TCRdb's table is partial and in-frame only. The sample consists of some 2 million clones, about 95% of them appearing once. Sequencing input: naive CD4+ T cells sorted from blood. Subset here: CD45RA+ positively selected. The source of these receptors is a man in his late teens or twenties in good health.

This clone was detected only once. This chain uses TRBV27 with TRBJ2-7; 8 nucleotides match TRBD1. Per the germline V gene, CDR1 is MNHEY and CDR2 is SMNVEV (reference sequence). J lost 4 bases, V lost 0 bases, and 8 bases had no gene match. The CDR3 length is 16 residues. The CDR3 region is CASSLSRPGGFYEQYF. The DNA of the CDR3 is TGTGCCAGCAGTTTATCGAGGCCAGGGGGCTTTTACGAGCAGTACTTC.

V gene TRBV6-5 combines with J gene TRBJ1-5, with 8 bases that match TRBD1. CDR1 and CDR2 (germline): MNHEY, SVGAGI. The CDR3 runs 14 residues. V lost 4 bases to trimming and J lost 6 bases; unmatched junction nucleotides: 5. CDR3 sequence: CASSSGGAGQPQHF. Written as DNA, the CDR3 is TGTGCCAGCAGTTCAGGGGGCGCGGGTCAGCCCCAGCATTTT.

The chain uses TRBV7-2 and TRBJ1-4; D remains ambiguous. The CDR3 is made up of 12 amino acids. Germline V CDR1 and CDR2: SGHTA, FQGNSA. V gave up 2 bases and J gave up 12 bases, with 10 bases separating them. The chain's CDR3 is CASSLSGRELFF. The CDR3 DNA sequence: TGTGCCAGCAGCTTATCGGGGAGGGAACTGTTTTTT.

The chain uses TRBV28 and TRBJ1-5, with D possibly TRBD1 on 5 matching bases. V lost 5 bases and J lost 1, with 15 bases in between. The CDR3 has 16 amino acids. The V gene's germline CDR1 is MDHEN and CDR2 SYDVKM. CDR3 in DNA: TGTGCCAGCAGTCCCATGGGGCTCCTGAGCAATCAGCCCCAGCATTTT. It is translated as CASSPMGLLSNQPQHF.

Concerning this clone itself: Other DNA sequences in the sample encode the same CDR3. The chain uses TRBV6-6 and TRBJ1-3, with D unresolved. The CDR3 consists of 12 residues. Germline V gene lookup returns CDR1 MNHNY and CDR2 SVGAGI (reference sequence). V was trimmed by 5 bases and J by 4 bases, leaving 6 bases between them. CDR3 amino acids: CASSPEGNTIYF. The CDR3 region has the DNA TGTGCCAGCAGTCCAGAGGGAAACACCATATATTTT.

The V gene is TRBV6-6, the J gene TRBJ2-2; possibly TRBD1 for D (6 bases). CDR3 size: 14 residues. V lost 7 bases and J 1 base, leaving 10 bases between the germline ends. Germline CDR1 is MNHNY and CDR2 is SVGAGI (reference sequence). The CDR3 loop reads CASNPRGNTGELFF. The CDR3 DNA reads TGTGCCAGCAATCCCAGGGGGAACACCGGGGAGCTGTTTTTT.

The CDR3 here is CASSPSGPTDTQYF. The CDR3 DNA is TGTGCCAGCAGTCCAAGCGGTCCCACAGATACGCAGTATTTT. J is TRBJ2-3 and V is TRBV28; TRBD2 might be the D (5 bases). The CDR3 covers 14 residues. Germline values: CDR1 MDHEN, CDR2 SYDVKM. V dropped 5 bases and J dropped 2 bases, with 11 bases sitting between them. Together with reference TRBV28 and TRBJ2-3, the CDR3 gives the full variable domain: DVKVTQSSRYLVKRTGEKVFLECVQDMDHENMFWYRQDPGLGLRLIYFSYDVKMKEKGDIPEGYSVSREKKERFSLILESASTNQTSMYLCASSPSGPTDTQYFGPGTRLTVL.

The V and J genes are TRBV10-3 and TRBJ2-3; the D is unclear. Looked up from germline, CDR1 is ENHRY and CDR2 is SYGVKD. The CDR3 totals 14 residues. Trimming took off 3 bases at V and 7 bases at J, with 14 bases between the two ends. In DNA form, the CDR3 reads TGTGCCATCAGTGAAAGGGTCGGAGATCATACGCAGTATTTT. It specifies CAISERVGDHTQYF.

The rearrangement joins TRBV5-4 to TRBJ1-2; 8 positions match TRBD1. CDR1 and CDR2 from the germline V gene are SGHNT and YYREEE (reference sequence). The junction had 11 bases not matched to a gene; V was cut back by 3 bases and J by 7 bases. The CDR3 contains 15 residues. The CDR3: CASSSRTGPIGGYTF. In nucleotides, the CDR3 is TGTGCCAGCAGCTCGAGGACAGGGCCAATCGGTGGCTACACCTTC.

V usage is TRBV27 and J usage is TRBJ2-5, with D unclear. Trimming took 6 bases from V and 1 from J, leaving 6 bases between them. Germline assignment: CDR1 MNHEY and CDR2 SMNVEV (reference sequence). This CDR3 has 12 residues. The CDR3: CASSDPQETQYF. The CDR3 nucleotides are TGTGCCAGCAGCGACCCCCAAGAGACCCAGTACTTC.

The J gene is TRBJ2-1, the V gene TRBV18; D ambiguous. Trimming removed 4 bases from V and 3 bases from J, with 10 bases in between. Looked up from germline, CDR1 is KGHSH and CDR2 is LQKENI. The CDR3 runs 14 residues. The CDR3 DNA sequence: TGTGCCAGCTCACTGTTCGAAGGCTACAATGAGCAGTTCTTC. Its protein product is CASSLFEGYNEQFF.

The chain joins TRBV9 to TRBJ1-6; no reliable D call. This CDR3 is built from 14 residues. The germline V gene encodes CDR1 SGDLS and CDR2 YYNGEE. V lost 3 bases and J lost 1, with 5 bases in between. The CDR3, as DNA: TGTGCCAGCAGCGCAGGATCCTATAATTCACCCCTCCACTTT. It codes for CASSAGSYNSPLHF.

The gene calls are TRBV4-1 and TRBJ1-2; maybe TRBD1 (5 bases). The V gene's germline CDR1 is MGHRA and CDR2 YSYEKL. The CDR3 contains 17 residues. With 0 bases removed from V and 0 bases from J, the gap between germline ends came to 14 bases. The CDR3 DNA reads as TGCGCCAGCAGCCAAGATTATTCGGCAGGGACTAACTATGGCTACACCTTC. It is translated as CASSQDYSAGTNYGYTF.

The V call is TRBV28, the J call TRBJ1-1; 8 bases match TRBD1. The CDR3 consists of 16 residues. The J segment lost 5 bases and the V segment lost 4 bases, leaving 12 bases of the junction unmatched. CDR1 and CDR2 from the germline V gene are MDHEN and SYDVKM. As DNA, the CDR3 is TGTGCCAGCAGTTCCCGACAGGGGAGAAATGGGACTGAAGCTTTCTTT. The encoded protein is CASSSRQGRNGTEAFF.

CDR3 loop: CASSLQGGTYNEQFF. The CDR3 DNA sequence: TGTGCCAGCAGCTTACAGGGGGGAACCTACAATGAGCAGTTCTTC. The V call is TRBV5-4, the J call TRBJ2-1, with 8 bases matching TRBD1. The CDR3 has 15 residues. Trimming removed 2 bases from V and 2 bases from J; junction bases left unmatched: 3. Germline values: CDR1 SGHNT, CDR2 YYREEE (reference sequence).

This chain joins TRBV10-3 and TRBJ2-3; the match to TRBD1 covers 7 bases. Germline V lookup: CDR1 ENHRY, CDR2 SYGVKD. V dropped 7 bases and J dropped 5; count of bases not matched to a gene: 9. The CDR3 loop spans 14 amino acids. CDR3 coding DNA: TGTGCCATCACCAGGGGGAGTAATGAAGATACGCAGTATTTT. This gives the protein CAITRGSNEDTQYF.

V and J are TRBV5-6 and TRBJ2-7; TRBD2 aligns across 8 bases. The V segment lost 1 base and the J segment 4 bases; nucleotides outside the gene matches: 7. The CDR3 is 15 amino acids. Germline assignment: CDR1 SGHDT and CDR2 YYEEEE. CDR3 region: CASSLYGTSRYEQYF. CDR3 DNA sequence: TGTGCCAGCAGCTTGTATGGGACTAGTAGGTACGAGCAGTACTTC. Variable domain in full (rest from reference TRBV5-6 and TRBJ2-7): DAGVTQSPTHLIKTRGQQVTLRCSPKSGHDTVSWYQQALGQGPQFIFQYYEEEERQRGNFPDRFSGHQFPNYSSELNVNALLLGDSALYLCASSLYGTSRYEQYFGPGTRLTVT.

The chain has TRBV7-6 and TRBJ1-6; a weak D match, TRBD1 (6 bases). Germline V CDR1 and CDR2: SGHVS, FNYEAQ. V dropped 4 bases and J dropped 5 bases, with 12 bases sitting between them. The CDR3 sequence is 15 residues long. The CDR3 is CASSSGVRDNSPLHF. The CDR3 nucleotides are TGTGCCAGCAGCTCAGGGGTTAGGGATAATTCACCCCTCCACTTT.

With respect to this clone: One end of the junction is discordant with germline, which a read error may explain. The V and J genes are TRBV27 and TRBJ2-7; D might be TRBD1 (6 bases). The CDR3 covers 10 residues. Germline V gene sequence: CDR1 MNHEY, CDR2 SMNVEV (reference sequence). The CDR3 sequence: CARGDRFRGF. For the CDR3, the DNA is TGTGCCAGGGGTGACAGGTTCCGAGGCTTC.

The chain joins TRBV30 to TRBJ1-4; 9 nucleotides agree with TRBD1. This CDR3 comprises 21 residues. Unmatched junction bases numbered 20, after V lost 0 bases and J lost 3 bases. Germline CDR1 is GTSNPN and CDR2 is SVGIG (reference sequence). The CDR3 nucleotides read TGTGCCTGGAGTGTAAGGGGGTCGGGACAGGGTCTAAGAGCAGCTAATGAAAAACTGTTTTTT. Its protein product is CAWSVRGSGQGLRAANEKLFF.

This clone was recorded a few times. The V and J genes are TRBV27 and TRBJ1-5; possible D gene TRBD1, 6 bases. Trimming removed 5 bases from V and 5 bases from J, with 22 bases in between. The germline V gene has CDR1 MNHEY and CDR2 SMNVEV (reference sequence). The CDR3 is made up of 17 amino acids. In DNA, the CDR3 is TGTGCCAGCAGTGGCCCGGCGGCGCGGGGGCACGATCAGCCCCAGCATTTT. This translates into CASSGPAARGHDQPQHF.

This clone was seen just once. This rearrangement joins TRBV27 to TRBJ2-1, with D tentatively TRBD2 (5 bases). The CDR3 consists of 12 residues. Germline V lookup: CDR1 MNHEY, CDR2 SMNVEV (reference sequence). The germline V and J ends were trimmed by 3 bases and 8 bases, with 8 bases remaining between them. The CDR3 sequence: CASSFGSDEQFF. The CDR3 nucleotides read TGTGCCAGCAGTTTCGGTAGCGATGAGCAGTTCTTC.

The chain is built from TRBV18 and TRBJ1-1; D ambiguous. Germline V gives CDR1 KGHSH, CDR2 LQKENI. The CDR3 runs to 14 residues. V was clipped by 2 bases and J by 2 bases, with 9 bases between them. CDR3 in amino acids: CASSPSGKNTEAFF. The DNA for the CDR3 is TGTGCCAGCTCACCATCTGGGAAAAACACTGAAGCTTTCTTT.

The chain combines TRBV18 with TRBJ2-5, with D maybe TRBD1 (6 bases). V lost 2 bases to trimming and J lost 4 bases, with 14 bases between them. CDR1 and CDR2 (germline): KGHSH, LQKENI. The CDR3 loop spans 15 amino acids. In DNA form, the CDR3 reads TGTGCCAGCTCACCAACGACCGGGACATCAGAGACCCAGTACTTC. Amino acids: CASSPTTGTSETQYF.

For the CDR3, the DNA is TGTGCCAGCAGTAGGACAGGGGTTGTGGATGGCTACACCTTC. It codes for CASSRTGVVDGYTF. The chain employs TRBV6-5 and TRBJ1-2, with 9 bases fitting TRBD1. From germline, CDR1 is MNHEY and CDR2 SVGAGI. CDR3 length equals 14 residues. Losses at the gene ends were 5 bases for V and 6 bases for J; bases not matched to a gene: 7.

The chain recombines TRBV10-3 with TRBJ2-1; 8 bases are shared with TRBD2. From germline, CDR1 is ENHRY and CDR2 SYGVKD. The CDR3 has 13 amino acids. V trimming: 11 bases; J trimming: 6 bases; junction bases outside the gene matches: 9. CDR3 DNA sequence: TGTGCCGCTACCGGGACTAGAAGCAATGAGCAGTTCTTC. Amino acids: CAATGTRSNEQFF.

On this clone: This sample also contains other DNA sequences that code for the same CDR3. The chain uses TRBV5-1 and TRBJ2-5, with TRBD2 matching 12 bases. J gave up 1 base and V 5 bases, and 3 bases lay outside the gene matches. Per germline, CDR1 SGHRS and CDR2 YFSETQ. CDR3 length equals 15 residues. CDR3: CASSLAGGSQETQYF. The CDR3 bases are TGCGCCAGCAGTCTAGCGGGGGGGTCCCAAGAGACCCAGTACTTC.

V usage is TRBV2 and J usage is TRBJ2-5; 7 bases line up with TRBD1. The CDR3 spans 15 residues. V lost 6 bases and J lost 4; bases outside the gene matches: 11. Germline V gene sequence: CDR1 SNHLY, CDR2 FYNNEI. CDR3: CASRETGTERETQYF. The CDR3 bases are TGTGCCAGCAGGGAAACCGGGACAGAACGAGAGACCCAGTACTTC.